This T cell receptor beta chain appears in the sequencing data of a study of chemoradiotherapy in HPV16-positive cancers. This clone was detected a few times. Produced via immunoSEQ multiplex PCR; TCRdb's table is partial and in-frame only. Of about 5,200 clones in the sample, around 69% were seen once. This sequence was found in a human donor with HPV-associated anogenital cancer. Sequencing used tumor tissue, obtained from a patient who underwent chemoradiotherapy.

CDR3 sequence: CASSGRAGGRPGYTF. The CDR3 DNA reads TGTGCCAGCAGCGGAAGGGCGGGGGGGCGCCCTGGCTACACCTTC. The chain recombines TRBV9 with TRBJ1-2; perhaps TRBD1 as D (6 bases). This CDR3 has 15 residues. Trimming took off 3 bases at V and 7 bases at J, with 19 bases between the two ends. Per germline, CDR1 SGDLS and CDR2 YYNGEE.